This T cell receptor (beta chain) was recovered during a study of vaccination effects on CD4 cells after COVID-19 (dated by TCRdb to between 2021 and 2023). Context from the whole study: After vaccination, three convalescent patients were sampled both early (day +14) and late (day +241, +227, +161 respectively). Post-vaccine samples across the study were collected a median of 72 days after the second dose, with a range of 14 to 241. SARS-CoV-2 spike-specific CD4+ TCR repertoires were compared before and after mRNA vaccination in COVID-19 convalescent patients and in infection-naive vaccine recipients. Altogether, about 10 COVID-19 convalescent patients and 4 SARS-CoV-2-naive healthy vaccine recipients made up the full study. Cultures from other donors in the study were sequenced using the Oncomine TCR Beta short-read assay on an Illumina iSeq 100.

To identify antigen-specific CD4+ T cell clonotypes by their expansion, the ViraFEST assay first stimulated PBMC with viral peptide pools and then applied TCR sequencing. After around eleven days of culture, CD4+ T cells were isolated with the EasySep CD4+ T cell isolation kit. Convalescent patients had PCR-confirmed SARS-CoV-2 infection between March and December 2020, before Alpha, Beta and Delta variants emerged in the United States. Each participant got two doses of an mRNA SARS-CoV-2 vaccine, either BNT162b2 or mRNA-1273. Approximately 2 million PBMC per well were cultured in IMDM with about 5% human AB serum, 10 IU/ml IL-2 and gentamicin, plus 10 ug/ml peptides. On days 3 and 7, half of the culture medium was replaced with fresh IL-2-containing medium. Unless otherwise noted, each peptide stimulation condition was cultured in triplicate wells. Using Ficoll-Paque Plus gradient centrifugation, PBMC were separated from whole blood and then either used fresh or cryopreserved at -140C. The spike proteins of SARS-CoV-2 and of the common cold coronaviruses HCoV-NL63, HCoV-OC43 and HCoV-229E were spanned by overlapping peptide pools. The QIAamp micro DNA kit was used to extract genomic DNA from the cultured CD4+ T cells.

General findings and caveats noted by the study authors: The study was limited by a small number of convalescent patients, and early post-infection timepoints were lacking. In convalescent patients, the post-vaccine spike-reactive repertoire was composed mainly of new vaccine-induced clones that were largely distinct from infection-induced clones. At late post-vaccination timepoints, both infection-induced and vaccine-induced clones showed marked clonal contraction, consistent with waning T cell responses.

For this clone: It has no known antigen specificity. Base qualities were left out, and no much larger clone turns up one base away.

The junction shows trimming of 0 bases on V and 4 bases on J, plus 17 bases between the germline ends. From a lookup of the germline V gene, CDR1 and CDR2 are SGHRS and YFSETQ. Taken from cysteine to phenylalanine, the CDR3 has 16 residues. The kept DNA is CDR3 alone, 48 bases in frame from the first base. The library was prepared using the immunoSEQ multiplex PCR assay. DNA from the cultured and isolated CD4+ T cells underwent TCR beta CDR3 sequencing. As for how the authors treated the data: Non-productive TCR sequences were discarded, and reads were trimmed to the CDR3 region, with only CDR3s of 7 or more amino acids retained. Antigen-specific clonotypes were identified with the MANAFEST web app by comparing expansion in peptide wells against reference cultures. Positive clones required FDR<0.05 expansion versus reference and all other wells, odds ratio above 5, and frequency above 0.1% in two replicate wells. Cross-reactive clonotypes were defined as significantly expanded in SARS-CoV-2 spike wells and in at least one common cold coronavirus spike condition. CDR3 similarity was assessed by Levenshtein distance with the stringdist R package, and unrooted trees were built with ape in R 3.6.1. Imported from immuneACCESS, the table was reduced by TCRdb to in-frame sequences with V and J called. These copies leave out some clones; in studies compared against another copy, an unresolved V gene accounts for under half, and the cause of the remainder is not known. The V and J calls and clone size come from that table; D and trimming were worked out from the DNA. The sample contains 12,000 to 15,000 clones, 60% to 85% of them found a single time. About 17% of the sample is in the top ten clones.

Sequencing used CD4+ T cells from PBMCs cultured with SARS-CoV-2 spike peptides, obtained after COVID-19 vaccination. Taken with the paper, the label for cell subset or site translates to: SARS-CoV-2 spike overlapping peptide pool stimulation. The chain was built from TRBV5-1 and TRBJ2-7, with no D gene named confidently. The TCR originated in a human donor who had a prior SARS-CoV-2 infection. The DNA sequence follows: TGCGCCAGCAGCTTGGGGTCTGATGGTTGGGCTTACGAGCAGTACTTC. This encodes CASSLGSDGWAYEQYF. Reference TRBV5-1 and TRBJ2-7 genes cover what lies past the CDR3, so the full variable domain is KAGVTQTPRYLIKTRGQQVTLSCSPISGHRSVSWYQQTPGQGLQFLFEYFSETQRNKGNFPGRFSGRQFSNSRSEMNVSTLELGDSALYLCASSLGSDGWAYEQYFGPGTRLTVT.